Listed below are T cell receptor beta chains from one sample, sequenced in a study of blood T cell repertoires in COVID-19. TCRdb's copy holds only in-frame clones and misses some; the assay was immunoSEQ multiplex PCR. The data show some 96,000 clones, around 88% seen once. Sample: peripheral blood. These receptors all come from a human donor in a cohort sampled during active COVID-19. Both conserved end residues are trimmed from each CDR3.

CDR3aa: ASSSEGTGELF
j_gene: TRBJ2-2
v_gene: TRBV7-2

CDR3aa: SVVTGTETDTQY
j_gene: TRBJ2-3
v_gene: TRBV29-1

CDR3aa: ASSERGGTGRAF
j_gene: TRBJ1-1
v_gene: TRBV6-1

CDR3aa: ASSSSGSYEQY
j_gene: TRBJ2-7
v_gene: TRBV11-3

CDR3aa: SATRGDEQF
j_gene: TRBJ2-1
v_gene: TRBV20-1

CDR3aa: ASPQVWDSCQETQY
j_gene: TRBJ2-5
v_gene: TRBV23-1

CDR3aa: ASSPVGQSYEQY
j_gene: TRBJ2-7
v_gene: TRBV18

CDR3aa: ASSSDWTDNYGYT
j_gene: TRBJ1-2
v_gene: TRBV5-4

CDR3aa: ASSLLVYEQY
j_gene: TRBJ2-7
v_gene: TRBV28

CDR3aa: ASSWGQGAGYEQY
j_gene: TRBJ2-7
v_gene: TRBV6-5

CDR3aa: ASSLDPSRTQY
j_gene: TRBJ2-3
v_gene: TRBV11-2

CDR3aa: ASSPVSGIPYEQY
j_gene: TRBJ2-7
v_gene: TRBV27

CDR3aa: ASSLAVGGSDTQY
j_gene: TRBJ2-3
v_gene: TRBV7-8

CDR3aa: ASSLEQGNTEAF
j_gene: TRBJ1-1
v_gene: TRBV5-1

CDR3aa: ASSSDSAYEQY
j_gene: TRBJ2-7
v_gene: TRBV5-1

CDR3aa: ASSPRRGINYGYT
j_gene: TRBJ1-2
v_gene: TRBV14

CDR3aa: ASSYIKGAIGELF
j_gene: TRBJ2-2
v_gene: TRBV6-5

CDR3aa: ASSPAPGQSYEQY
j_gene: TRBJ2-7
v_gene: TRBV6-6

CDR3aa: ASSPLETQY
j_gene: TRBJ2-5
v_gene: TRBV25-1

CDR3aa: ASSPTGGQLAQH
j_gene: TRBJ1-5
v_gene: TRBV19

CDR3aa: ASSPPGQGINEQF
j_gene: TRBJ2-1
v_gene: TRBV2

CDR3aa: ASKNGDSGNTIY
j_gene: TRBJ1-3
v_gene: TRBV27

CDR3aa: ASSQSWSPSSYNEQF
j_gene: TRBJ2-1
v_gene: TRBV4-3

CDR3aa: ASRGQGAQVNEQF
j_gene: TRBJ2-1
v_gene: TRBV6-5

CDR3aa: ASSLRDRGREQF
j_gene: TRBJ2-1
v_gene: TRBV11-2

CDR3aa: ASSLAGGVDEQY
j_gene: TRBJ2-7
v_gene: TRBV7-9

CDR3aa: ASSSTSGSRQGETQY
j_gene: TRBJ2-5
v_gene: TRBV25-1

CDR3aa: ASSYSSQVYGYT
j_gene: TRBJ1-2
v_gene: TRBV6-2/TRBV6-3

CDR3aa: ASSLAGTWNEQF
j_gene: TRBJ2-1
v_gene: TRBV7-9

CDR3aa: ASSQSTGFSNQPQH
j_gene: TRBJ1-5
v_gene: TRBV28

CDR3aa: ASSHDLGQPNQPQH
j_gene: TRBJ1-5
v_gene: TRBV4-1

CDR3aa: ASSSPGTGDTYNEQF
j_gene: TRBJ2-1
v_gene: TRBV5-6

CDR3aa: ATSRAGSADTQY
j_gene: TRBJ2-3
v_gene: TRBV15

CDR3aa: AWTPGTGGETQY
j_gene: TRBJ2-5
v_gene: TRBV30

CDR3aa: ASSERGNSGNTIY
j_gene: TRBJ1-3
v_gene: TRBV2

CDR3aa: ASRAGGGETQY
j_gene: TRBJ2-5
v_gene: TRBV2

CDR3aa: ASSNRGYEQY
j_gene: TRBJ2-7
v_gene: TRBV12-3/TRBV12-4

CDR3aa: ASQGATNEKLF
j_gene: TRBJ1-4
v_gene: TRBV6-5

CDR3aa: ASSFGNNEQY
j_gene: TRBJ2-7
v_gene: TRBV12-3/TRBV12-4

CDR3aa: ASTKPGTVLLNYGYT
j_gene: TRBJ1-2
v_gene: TRBV19

CDR3aa: ASSLGLDQPQH
j_gene: TRBJ1-5
v_gene: TRBV7-3

CDR3aa: ASSRGHQPQH
j_gene: TRBJ1-5
v_gene: TRBV11-2

CDR3aa: ASSIGGELF
j_gene: TRBJ2-2
v_gene: TRBV7-9